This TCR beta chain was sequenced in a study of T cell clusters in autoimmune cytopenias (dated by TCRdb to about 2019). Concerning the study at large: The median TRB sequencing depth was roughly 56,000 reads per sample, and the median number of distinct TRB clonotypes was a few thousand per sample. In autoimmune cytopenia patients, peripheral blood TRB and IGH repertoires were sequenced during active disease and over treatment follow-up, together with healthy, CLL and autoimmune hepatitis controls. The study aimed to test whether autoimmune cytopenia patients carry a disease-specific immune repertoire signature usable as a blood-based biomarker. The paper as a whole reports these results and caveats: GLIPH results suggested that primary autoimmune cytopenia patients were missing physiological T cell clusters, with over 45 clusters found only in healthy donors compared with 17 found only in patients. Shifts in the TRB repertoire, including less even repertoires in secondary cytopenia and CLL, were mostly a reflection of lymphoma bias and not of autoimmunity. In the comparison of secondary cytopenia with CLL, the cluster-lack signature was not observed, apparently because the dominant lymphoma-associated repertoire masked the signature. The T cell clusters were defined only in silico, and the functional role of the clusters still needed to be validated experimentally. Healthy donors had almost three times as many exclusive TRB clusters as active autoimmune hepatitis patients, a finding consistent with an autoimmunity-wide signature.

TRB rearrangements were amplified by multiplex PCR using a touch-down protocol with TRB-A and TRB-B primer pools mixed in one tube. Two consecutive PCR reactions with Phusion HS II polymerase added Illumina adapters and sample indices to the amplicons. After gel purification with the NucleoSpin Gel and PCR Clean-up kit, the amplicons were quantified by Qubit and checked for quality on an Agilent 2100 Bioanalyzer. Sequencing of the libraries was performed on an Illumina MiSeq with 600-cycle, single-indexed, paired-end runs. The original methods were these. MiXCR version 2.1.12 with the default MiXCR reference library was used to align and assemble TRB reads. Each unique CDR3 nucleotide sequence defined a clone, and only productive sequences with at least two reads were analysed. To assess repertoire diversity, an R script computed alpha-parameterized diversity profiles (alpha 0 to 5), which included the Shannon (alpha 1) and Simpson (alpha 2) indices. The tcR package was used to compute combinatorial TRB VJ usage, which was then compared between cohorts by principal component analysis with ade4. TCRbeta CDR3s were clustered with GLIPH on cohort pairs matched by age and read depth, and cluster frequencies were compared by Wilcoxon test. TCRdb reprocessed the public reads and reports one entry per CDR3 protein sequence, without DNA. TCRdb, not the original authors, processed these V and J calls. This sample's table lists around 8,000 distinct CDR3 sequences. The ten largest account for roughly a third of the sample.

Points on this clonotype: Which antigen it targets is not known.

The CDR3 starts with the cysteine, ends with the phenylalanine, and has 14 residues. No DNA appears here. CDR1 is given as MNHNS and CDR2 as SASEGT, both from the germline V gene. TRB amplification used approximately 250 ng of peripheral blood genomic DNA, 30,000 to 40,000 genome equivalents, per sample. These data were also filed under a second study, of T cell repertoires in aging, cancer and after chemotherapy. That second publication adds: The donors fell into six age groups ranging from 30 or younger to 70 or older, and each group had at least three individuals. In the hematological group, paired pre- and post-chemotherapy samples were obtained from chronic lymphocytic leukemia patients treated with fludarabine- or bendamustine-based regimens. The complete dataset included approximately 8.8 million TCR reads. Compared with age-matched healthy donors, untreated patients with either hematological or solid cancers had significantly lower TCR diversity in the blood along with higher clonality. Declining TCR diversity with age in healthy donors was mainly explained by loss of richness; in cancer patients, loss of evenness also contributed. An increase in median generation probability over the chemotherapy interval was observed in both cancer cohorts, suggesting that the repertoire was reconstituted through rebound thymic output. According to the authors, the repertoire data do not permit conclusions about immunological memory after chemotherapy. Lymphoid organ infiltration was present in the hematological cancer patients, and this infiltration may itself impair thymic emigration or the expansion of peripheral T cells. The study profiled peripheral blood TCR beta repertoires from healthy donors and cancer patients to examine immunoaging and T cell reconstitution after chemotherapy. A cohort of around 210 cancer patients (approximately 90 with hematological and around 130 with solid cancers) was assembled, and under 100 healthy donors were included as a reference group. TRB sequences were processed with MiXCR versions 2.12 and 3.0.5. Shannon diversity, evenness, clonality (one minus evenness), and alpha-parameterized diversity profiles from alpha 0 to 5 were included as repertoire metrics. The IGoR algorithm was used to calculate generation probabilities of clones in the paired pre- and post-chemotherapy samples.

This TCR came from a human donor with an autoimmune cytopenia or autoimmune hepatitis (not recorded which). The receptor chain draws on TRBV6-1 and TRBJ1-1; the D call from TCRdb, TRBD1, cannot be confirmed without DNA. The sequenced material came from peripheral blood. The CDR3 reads CASTRDRVNTEAFF.